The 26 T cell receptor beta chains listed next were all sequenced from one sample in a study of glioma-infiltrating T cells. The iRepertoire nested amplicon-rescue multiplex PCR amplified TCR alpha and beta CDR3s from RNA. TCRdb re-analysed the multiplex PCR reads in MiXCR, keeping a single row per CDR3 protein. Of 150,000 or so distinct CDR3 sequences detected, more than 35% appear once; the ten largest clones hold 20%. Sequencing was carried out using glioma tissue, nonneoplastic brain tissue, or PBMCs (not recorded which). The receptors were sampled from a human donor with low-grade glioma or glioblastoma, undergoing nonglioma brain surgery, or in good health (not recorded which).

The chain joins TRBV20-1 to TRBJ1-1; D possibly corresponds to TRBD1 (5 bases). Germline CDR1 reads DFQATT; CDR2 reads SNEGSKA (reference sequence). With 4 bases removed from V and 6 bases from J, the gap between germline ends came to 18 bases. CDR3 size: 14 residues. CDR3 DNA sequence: TGCAGTGCTACAGATCAGGGTCGAGTCGCTGAAGCTTTCTTT. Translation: CSATDQGRVAEAFF.

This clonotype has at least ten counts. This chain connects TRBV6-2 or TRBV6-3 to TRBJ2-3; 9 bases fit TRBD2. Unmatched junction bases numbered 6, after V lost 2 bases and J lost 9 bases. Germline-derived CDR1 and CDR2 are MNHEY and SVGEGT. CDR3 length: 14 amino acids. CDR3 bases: TGTGCCAGCAGTTACCCCTCCAGCGGGAGGACGCAGTATTTT. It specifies CASSYPSSGRTQYF.

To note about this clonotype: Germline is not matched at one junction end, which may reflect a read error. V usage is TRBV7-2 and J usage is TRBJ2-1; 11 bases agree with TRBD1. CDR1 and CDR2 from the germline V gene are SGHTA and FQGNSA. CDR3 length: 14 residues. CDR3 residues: CAISHRTGGDEQFF. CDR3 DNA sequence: TGTGCCATCAGCCACAGGACAGGGGGCGATGAGCAGTTCTTC.

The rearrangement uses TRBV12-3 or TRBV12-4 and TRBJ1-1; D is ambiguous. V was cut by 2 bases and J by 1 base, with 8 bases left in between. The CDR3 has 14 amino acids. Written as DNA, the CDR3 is TGTGCCAGCAGTTTATTTCCACAGAACACTGAAGCTTTCTTT. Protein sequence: CASSLFPQNTEAFF.

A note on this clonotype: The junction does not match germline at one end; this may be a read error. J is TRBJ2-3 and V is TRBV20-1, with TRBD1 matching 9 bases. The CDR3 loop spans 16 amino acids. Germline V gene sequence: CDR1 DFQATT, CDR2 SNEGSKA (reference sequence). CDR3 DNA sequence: TGCAGTGCCGGGGACAGGGAGAACTGGGTAACAGATACGCAGTGTTTT. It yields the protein CSAGDRENWVTDTQCF.

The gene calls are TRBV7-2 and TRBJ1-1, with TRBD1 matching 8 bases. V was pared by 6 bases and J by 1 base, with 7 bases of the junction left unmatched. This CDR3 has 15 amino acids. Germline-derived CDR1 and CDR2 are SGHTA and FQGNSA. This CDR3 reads CASSHPGTGNTEAFF. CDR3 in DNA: TGTGCCAGCAGTCATCCCGGGACAGGGAACACTGAAGCTTTCTTT. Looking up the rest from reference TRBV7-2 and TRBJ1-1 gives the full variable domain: GAGVSQSPSNKVTEKGKDVELRCDPISGHTALYWYRQSLGQGLEFLIYFQGNSAPDKSGLPSDRFSAERTGGSVSTLTIQRTQQEDSAVYLCASSHPGTGNTEAFFGQGTRLTVV.

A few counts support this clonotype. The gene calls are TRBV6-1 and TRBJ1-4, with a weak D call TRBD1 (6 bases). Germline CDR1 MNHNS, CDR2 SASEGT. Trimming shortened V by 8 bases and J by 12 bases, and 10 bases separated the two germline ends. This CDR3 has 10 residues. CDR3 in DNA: TGTGCCAGCGGGGGGGCACAACTGTTTTTT. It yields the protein CASGGAQLFF.

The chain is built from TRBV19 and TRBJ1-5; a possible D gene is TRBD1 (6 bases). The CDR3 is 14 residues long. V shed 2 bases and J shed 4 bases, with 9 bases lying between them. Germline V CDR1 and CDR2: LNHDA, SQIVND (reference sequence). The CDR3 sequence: CASSIIGQNQPQHF. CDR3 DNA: TGTGCCAGTAGTATAATAGGACAGAATCAGCCCCAGCATTTT.

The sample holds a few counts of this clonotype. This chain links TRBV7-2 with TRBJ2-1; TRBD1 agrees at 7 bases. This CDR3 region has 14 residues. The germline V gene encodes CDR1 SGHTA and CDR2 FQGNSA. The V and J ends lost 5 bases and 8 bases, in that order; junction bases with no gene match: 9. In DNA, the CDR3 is TGTGCCAGCAGCCCCCAAGGGGGCATCGATGAGCAGTTCTTC. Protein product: CASSPQGGIDEQFF.

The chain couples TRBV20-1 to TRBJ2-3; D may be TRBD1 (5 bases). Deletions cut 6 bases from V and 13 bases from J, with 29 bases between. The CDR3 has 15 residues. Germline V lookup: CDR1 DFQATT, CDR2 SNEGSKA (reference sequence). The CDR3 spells CSAIGHDRGTDTKYF. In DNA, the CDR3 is TGCAGTGCCATAGGTCACGACAGAGGCACAGATACAAAGTATTTT.

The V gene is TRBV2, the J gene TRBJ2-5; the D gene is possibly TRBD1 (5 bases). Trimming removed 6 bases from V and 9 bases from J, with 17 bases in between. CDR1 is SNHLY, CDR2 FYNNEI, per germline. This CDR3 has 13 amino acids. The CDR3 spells CASSPGMFWSQYF. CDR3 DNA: TGTGCCAGCAGCCCAGGGATGTTTTGGTCCCAGTACTTC.

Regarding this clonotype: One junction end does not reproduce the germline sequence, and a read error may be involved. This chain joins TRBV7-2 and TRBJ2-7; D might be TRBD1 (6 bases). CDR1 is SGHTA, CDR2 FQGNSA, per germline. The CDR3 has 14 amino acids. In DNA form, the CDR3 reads TGTGCCAGCAGCTTAGGAGGACAGCTATACGAGAAGTACTTC. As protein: CASSLGGQLYEKYF. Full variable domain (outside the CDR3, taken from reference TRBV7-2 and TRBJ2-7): GAGVSQSPSNKVTEKGKDVELRCDPISGHTALYWYRQSLGQGLEFLIYFQGNSAPDKSGLPSDRFSAERTGGSVSTLTIQRTQQEDSAVYLCASSLGGQLYEKYFGPGTRLTVT.

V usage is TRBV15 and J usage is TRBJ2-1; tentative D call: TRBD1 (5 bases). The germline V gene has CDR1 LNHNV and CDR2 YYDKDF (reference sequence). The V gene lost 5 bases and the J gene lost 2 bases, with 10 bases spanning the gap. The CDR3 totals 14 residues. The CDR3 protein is CATSPEGAYNEQFF. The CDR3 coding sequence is TGTGCCACCAGCCCCGAAGGGGCCTACAATGAGCAGTTCTTC.

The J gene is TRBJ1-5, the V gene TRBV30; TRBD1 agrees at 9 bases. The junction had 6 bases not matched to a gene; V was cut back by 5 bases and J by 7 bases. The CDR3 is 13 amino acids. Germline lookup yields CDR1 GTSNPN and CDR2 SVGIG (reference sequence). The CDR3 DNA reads TGTGCCTGGGCGGTGGGACAGGGCCAGCCCCAGCATTTT. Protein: CAWAVGQGQPQHF.

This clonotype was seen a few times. The CDR3 sequence is CASSAPKLTLSYNEQFF. DNA for the CDR3: TGTGCCAGCAGTGCACCTAAGCTAACTCTCTCCTACAATGAGCAGTTCTTC. The chain links TRBV6-1 to TRBJ2-1; D is uncertain. The CDR3 extends over 17 amino acids. CDR1 is MNHNS, CDR2 SASEGT, per germline. Trimming shortened V by 4 bases and J by 0 bases, and 16 bases separated the two germline ends.

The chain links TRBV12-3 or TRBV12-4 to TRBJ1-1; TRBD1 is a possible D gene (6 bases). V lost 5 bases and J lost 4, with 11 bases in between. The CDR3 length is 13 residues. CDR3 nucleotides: TGTGCCAGCAGTATAGGGGGATCCACTGAAGCTTTCTTT. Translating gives CASSIGGSTEAFF.

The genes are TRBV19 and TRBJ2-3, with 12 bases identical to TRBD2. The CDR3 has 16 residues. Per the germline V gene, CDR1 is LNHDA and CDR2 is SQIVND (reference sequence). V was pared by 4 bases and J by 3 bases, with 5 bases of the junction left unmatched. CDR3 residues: CASSTRTSGVTDTQYF. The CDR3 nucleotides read TGTGCCAGTAGTACCCGGACTAGCGGGGTAACAGATACGCAGTATTTT.

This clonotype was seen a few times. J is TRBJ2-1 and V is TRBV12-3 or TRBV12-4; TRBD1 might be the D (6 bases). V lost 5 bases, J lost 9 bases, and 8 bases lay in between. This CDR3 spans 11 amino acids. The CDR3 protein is CASSQGSEQFF. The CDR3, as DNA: TGTGCCAGCAGTCAGGGGAGTGAGCAGTTCTTC.

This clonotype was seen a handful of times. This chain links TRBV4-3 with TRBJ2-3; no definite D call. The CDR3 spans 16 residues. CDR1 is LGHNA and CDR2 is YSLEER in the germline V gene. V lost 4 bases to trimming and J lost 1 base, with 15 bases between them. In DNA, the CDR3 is TGCGCCAGCAGCCGCACTCTAGGCTCCCGCACAGATACGCAGTATTTT. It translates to CASSRTLGSRTDTQYF.

The CDR3 loop reads CASSPNRAGTRNEKLFF. CDR3 bases: TGTGCCAGCAGCCCAAATCGAGCTGGGACACGAAATGAAAAACTGTTTTTT. The chain is built from TRBV3-1 and TRBJ1-4; a weak D match, TRBD1 (6 bases). V gave up 4 bases and J gave up 5 bases, with 20 bases separating them. Germline lookup yields CDR1 LGHDT and CDR2 YNNKEL (reference sequence). CDR3 length: 17 residues.

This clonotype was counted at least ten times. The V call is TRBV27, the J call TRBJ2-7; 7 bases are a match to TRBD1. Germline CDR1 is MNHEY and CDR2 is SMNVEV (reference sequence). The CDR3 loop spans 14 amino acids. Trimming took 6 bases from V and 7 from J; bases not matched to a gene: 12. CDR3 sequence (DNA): TGTGCCAGCAGACCTGACAGGGATTGGAAGGAGCAGTACTTC. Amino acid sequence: CASRPDRDWKEQYF.

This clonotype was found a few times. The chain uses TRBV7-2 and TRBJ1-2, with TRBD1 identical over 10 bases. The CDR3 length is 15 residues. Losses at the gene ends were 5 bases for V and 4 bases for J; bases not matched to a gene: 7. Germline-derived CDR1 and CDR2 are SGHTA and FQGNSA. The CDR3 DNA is TGTGCCAGCAGCCCAGACAGGGGGCCGGCCTATGGCTACACCTTC. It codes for CASSPDRGPAYGYTF. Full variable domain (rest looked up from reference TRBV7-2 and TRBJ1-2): GAGVSQSPSNKVTEKGKDVELRCDPISGHTALYWYRQSLGQGLEFLIYFQGNSAPDKSGLPSDRFSAERTGGSVSTLTIQRTQQEDSAVYLCASSPDRGPAYGYTFGSGTRLTVV.

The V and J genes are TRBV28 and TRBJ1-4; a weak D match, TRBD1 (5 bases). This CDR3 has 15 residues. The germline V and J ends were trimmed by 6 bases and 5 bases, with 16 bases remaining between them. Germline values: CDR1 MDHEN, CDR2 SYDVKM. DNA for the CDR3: TGTGCCAGCAGCCCGAACAGGATGGGGAATGAAAAACTGTTTTTT. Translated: CASSPNRMGNEKLFF.

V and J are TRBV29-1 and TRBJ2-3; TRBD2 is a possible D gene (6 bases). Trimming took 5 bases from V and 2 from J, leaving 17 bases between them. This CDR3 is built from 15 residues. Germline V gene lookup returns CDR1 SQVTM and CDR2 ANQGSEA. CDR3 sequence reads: CSVTSSSGLTDTQYF. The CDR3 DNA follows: TGCAGCGTTACCTCCTCCAGCGGGCTCACAGATACGCAGTATTTT.

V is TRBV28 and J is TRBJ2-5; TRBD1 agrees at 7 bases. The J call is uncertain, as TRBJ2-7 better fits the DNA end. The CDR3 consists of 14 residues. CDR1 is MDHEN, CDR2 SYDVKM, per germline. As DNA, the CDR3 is TGTGCCAGCCGCTCTCCGGGACAGTCCTACGAGCAGTACTTC. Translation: CASRSPGQSYEQYF.

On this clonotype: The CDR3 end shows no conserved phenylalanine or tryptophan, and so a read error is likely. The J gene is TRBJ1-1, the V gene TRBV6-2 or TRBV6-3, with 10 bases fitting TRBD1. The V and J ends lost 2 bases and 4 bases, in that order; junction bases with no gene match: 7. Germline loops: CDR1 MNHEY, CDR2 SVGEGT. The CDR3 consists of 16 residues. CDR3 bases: TGTGCCAGCAGTTACGCTCCGGGACAGGGGTCCACTGAAGCTTTCTCT. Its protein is CASSYAPGQGSTEAFS.